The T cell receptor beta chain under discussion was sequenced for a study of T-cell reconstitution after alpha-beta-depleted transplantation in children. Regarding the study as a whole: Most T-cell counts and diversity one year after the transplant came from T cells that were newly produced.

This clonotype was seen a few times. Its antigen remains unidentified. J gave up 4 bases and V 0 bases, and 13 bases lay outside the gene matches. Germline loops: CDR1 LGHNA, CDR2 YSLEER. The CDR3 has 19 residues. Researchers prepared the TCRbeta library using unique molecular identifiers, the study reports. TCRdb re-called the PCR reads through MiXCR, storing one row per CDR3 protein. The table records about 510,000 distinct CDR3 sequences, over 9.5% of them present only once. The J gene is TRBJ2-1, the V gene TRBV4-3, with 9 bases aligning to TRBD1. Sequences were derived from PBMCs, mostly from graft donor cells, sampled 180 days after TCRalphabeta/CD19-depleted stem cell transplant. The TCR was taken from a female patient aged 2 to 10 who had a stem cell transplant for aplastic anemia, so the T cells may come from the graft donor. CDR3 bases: TGCGCCAGCAGCCAAGATCTTGGGGAGGACAGGGGACTATACAATGAGCAGTTCTTC. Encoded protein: CASSQDLGEDRGLYNEQFF.